This T cell receptor beta chain was recovered during a study of shared clonotypes between healthy human individuals. In the source study's methods: Without quality scores, immunoSEQ junctional reads could not be filtered like full-length reads. Libraries were prepared by immunoSEQ multiplex PCR; TCRdb keeps only in-frame clonotypes and omits some of them. V and J calls and clone size are those listed in that table; D and trimming were worked out from the DNA. The sample shows over 850,000 clones, approximately 78% of them seen only once. Findings and caveats of the study: Sampling was confined to blood; repertoires within tissues likely differ. Shared clonotypes across all four donors exceeded non-shared ones in generation probability.

As to this clone: Its antigen is undetermined.

The ends were cut back, 5 bases at V and 7 bases at J, with 17 bases in the middle. Per germline, CDR1 SEHNR and CDR2 FQNEAQ (reference sequence). This CDR3 has 14 amino acids. The V call is TRBV7-9, the J call TRBJ1-1, with a weak D call TRBD1 (6 bases). The receptor was isolated from a man aged 18 to 29 in good health. Some clones in this sample may be carry-over from other donors' samples. Sequenced: memory CD4+ T cells from PBMCs. Described subset: CD45RA-negative fraction. Here the CDR3 reads CASSATWGRGEAFF. CDR3 coding DNA: TGTGCCAGCAGCGCAACGTGGGGCAGGGGTGAAGCTTTCTTT.